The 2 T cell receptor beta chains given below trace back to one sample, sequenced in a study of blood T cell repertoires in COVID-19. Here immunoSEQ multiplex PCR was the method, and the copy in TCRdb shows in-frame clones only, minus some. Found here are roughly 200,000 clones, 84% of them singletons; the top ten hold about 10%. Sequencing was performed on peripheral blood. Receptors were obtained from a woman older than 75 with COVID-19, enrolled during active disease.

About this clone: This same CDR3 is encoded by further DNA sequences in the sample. The CDR3 DNA reads TGTGCCAGCAGTGGGAGTTACGAGCAGTACTTC. This codes for CASSGSYEQYF. The chain couples TRBV6-6 to TRBJ2-7; D possibly corresponds to TRBD2 (5 bases). This CDR3 comprises 11 residues. The germline gives CDR1 MNHNY, CDR2 SVGAGI (reference sequence). V was cut by 5 bases and J by 4 bases, with 6 bases left in between.

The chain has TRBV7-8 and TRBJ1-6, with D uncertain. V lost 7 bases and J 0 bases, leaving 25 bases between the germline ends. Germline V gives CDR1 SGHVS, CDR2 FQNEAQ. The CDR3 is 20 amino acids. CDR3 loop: CASTVRVGQSGSSYNSPLHF. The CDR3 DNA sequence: TGTGCCAGCACCGTTCGGGTGGGTCAGTCCGGGAGCTCCTATAATTCACCCCTCCACTTT.